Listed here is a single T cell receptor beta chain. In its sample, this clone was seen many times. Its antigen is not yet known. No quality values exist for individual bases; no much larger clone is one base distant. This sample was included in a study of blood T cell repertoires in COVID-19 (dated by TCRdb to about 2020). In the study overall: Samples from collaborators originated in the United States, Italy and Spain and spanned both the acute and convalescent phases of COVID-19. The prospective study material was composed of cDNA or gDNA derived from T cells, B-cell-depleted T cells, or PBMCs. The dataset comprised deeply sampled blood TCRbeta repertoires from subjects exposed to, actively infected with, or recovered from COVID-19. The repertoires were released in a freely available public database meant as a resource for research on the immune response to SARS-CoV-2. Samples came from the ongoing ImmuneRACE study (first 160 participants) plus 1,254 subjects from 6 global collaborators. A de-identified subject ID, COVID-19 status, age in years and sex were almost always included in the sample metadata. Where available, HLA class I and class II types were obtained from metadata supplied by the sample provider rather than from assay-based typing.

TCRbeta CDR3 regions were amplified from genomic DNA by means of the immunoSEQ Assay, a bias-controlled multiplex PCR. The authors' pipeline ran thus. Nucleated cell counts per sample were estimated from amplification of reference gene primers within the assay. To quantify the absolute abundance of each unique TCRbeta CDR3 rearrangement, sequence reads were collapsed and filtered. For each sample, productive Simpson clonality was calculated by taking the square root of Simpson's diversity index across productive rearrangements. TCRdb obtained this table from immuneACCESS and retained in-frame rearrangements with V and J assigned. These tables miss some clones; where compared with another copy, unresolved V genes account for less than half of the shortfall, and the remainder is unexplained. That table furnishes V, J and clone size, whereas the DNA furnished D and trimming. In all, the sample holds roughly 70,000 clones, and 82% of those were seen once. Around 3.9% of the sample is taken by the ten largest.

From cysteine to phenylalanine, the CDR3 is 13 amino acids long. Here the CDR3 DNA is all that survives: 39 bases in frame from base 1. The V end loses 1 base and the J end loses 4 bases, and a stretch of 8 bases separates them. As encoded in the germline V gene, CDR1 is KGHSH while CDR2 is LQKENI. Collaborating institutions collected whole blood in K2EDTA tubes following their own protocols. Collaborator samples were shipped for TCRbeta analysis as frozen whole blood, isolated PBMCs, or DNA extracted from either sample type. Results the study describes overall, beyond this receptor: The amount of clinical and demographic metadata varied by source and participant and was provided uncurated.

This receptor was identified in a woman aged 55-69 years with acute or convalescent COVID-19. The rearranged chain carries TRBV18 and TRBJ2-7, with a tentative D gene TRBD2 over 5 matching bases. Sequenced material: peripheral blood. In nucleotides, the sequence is TGTGCCAGCTCACCACAGGAGGAGTACGAGCAGTACTTC. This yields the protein CASSPQEEYEQYF.